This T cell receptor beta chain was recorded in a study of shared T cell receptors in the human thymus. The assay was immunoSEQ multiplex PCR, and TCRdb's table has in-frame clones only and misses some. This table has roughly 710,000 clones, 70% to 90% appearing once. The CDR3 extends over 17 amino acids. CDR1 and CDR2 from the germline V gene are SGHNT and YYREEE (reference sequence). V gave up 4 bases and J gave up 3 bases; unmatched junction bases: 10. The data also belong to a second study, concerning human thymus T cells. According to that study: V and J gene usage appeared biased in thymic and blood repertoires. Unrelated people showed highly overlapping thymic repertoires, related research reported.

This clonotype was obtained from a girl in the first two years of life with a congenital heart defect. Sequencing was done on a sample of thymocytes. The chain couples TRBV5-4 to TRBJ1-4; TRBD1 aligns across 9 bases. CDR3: CASSGGTGWLPNEKLFF. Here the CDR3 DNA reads TGTGCCAGCAGCGGTGGGACAGGGTGGCTTCCTAATGAAAAACTGTTTTTT. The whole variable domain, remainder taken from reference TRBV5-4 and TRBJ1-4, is ETGVTQSPTHLIKTRGQQVTLRCSSQSGHNTVSWYQQALGQGPQFIFQYYREEENGRGNFPPRFSGLQFPNYSSELNVNALELDDSALYLCASSGGTGWLPNEKLFFGSGTQLSVL.